These 23 T cell receptor beta chains were sequenced from one sample in a study of blood T cell repertoires in COVID-19. Sequenced by immunoSEQ multiplex PCR; TCRdb stores in-frame clones only, minus some. The sample consists of fewer than 250,000 clones, about 85% of them appearing once. Sequencing was performed on peripheral blood. The receptors were gathered from a woman in her fifties or sixties with active or convalescent COVID-19.

This clone turned up a few times. The V and J genes are TRBV7-8 and TRBJ2-7; the D is unclear. Trimming removed 1 base from V and 7 bases from J, with 11 bases in between. Per the germline V gene, CDR1 is SGHVS and CDR2 is FQNEAQ. The CDR3 runs 13 residues. CDR3 in amino acids: CASSLGGTKEQYV. The CDR3 region has the DNA TGTGCCAGCAGCTTAGGCGGAACTAAGGAGCAGTACGTC.

V gene TRBV7-9 combines with J gene TRBJ2-1, with TRBD1 matching 8 bases. The V segment lost 5 bases and the J segment 8 bases; nucleotides outside the gene matches: 8. The CDR3 spans 14 residues. Looked up from germline, CDR1 is SEHNR and CDR2 is FQNEAQ (reference sequence). The DNA of the CDR3 is TGTGCCAGCAGCCAGGACAGGGATGGTTATGAGCAGTTCTTC. The encoded protein is CASSQDRDGYEQFF. Drawing the rest from reference TRBV7-9 and TRBJ2-1, the complete variable domain is DTGVSQNPRHKITKRGQNVTFRCDPISEHNRLYWYRQTLGQGPEFLTYFQNEAQLEKSRLLSDRFSAERPKGSFSTLEIQRTEQGDSAMYLCASSQDRDGYEQFFGPGTRLTVL.

The CDR3 DNA reads as TGTGCCAGCAGCCAAAGGACAGGGGGCGAGGATGGCTACACCTTC. Amino acids: CASSQRTGGEDGYTF. The gene calls are TRBV7-2 and TRBJ1-2, with 11 bases aligning to TRBD1. This CDR3 has 15 residues. V was pared by 5 bases and J by 6 bases, with 8 bases of the junction left unmatched. CDR1 and CDR2 (germline): SGHTA, FQGNSA.

The rearrangement uses TRBV10-3 and TRBJ2-5; 10 nucleotides align to TRBD2. After removal of 5 bases from V and 1 base from J, the junction contained 4 bases not matched to a gene. The germline V gene has CDR1 ENHRY and CDR2 SYGVKD. The CDR3 sequence is 15 residues long. The DNA for the CDR3 is TGTGCCATCAGTCCAGCGGGAGGGCTCCAAGAGACCCAGTACTTC. This codes for CAISPAGGLQETQYF.

The rearrangement uses TRBV5-4 and TRBJ1-4; TRBD1 might be the D (5 bases). V shed 0 bases and J shed 6 bases, with 12 bases lying between them. This CDR3 comprises 15 residues. Germline V gives CDR1 SGHNT, CDR2 YYREEE (reference sequence). This CDR3 is CASSLGGGDDEKLFF. In nucleotides, the CDR3 is TGTGCCAGCAGCTTGGGTGGGGGGGACGATGAAAAACTGTTTTTT.

This clone came up once. V usage is TRBV24-1 and J usage is TRBJ2-1, with 8 positions matching TRBD2. Germline CDR1 is KGHDR and CDR2 is SFDVKD. This CDR3 has 17 amino acids. V was pared by 0 bases and J by 5 bases, with 8 bases of the junction left unmatched. The CDR3 protein is CATSDLRAGASHNEQFF. CDR3 nucleotide sequence: TGTGCCACCAGTGATTTGCGAGCGGGGGCCTCACACAATGAGCAGTTCTTC.

The chain couples TRBV6-6 to TRBJ1-5; D not certain. Germline CDR1 MNHNY, CDR2 SVGAGI (reference sequence). CDR3 length: 16 residues. V was cut by 0 bases and J by 1 base, with 10 bases left in between. The CDR3 here is CASSYSSTGSNQPQHF. In DNA form, the CDR3 reads TGTGCCAGCAGTTACTCGAGCACCGGGAGCAATCAGCCCCAGCATTTT.

The chain couples TRBV18 to TRBJ1-2; TRBD1 agrees at 8 bases. The CDR3 contains 16 residues. The ends lost 0 bases at V and 4 bases at J; junction bases unmatched: 7. Per the germline V gene, CDR1 is KGHSH and CDR2 is LQKENI. The CDR3 nucleotides are TGTGCCAGCTCACCACCGGCACAGGGGGGGATCTATGGCTACACCTTC. It codes for CASSPPAQGGIYGYTF.

The chain recombines TRBV7-2 with TRBJ2-7, with 12 positions matching TRBD1. The V segment lost 3 bases and the J segment 5 bases; nucleotides outside the gene matches: 2. The CDR3 has 14 residues. Germline values: CDR1 SGHTA, CDR2 FQGNSA. In nucleotides, the CDR3 is TGTGCCAGCAGCTTCGGGACAGGGGGCCACGAGCAGTACTTC. Residues: CASSFGTGGHEQYF. The whole variable domain, filled in from reference TRBV7-2 and TRBJ2-7, reads GAGVSQSPSNKVTEKGKDVELRCDPISGHTALYWYRQSLGQGLEFLIYFQGNSAPDKSGLPSDRFSAERTGGSVSTLTIQRTQQEDSAVYLCASSFGTGGHEQYFGPGTRLTVT.

In its sample, this clone was seen many times. V and J are TRBV5-4 and TRBJ2-7; a possible D gene is TRBD2 (5 bases). Per the germline V gene, CDR1 is SGHNT and CDR2 is YYREEE (reference sequence). The V gene lost 0 bases and the J gene lost 2 bases, with 9 bases spanning the gap. This CDR3 contains 14 residues. The CDR3 reads CASSLGTPPYEQYF. As DNA, the CDR3 is TGTGCCAGCAGCTTGGGGACTCCTCCCTACGAGCAGTACTTC.

The chain joins TRBV10-3 to TRBJ1-1, with D perhaps TRBD1 (6 bases). Germline V gene lookup returns CDR1 ENHRY and CDR2 SYGVKD. The CDR3 loop spans 15 amino acids. The germline V and J ends were trimmed by 2 bases and 1 base, with 11 bases remaining between them. CDR3 in amino acids: CAISEPDSQNTEAFF. CDR3 DNA: TGTGCCATCAGTGAGCCGGACAGCCAGAACACTGAAGCTTTCTTT.

The chain is built from TRBV3-1 (or the pseudogene TRBV3-2) and TRBJ2-2; 12 positions agree with TRBD1. The CDR3 spans 16 residues. V gave up 3 bases and J gave up 5 bases; unmatched junction bases: 4. Germline loops: CDR1 LGHDT, CDR2 YNNKEL (reference sequence). This CDR3 is CASSHAGQGATGELFF. As DNA, the CDR3 is TGTGCCAGCAGCCATGCGGGACAGGGGGCAACCGGGGAGCTGTTTTTT.

The chain recombines TRBV19 with TRBJ2-5, with 10 bases lining up with TRBD2. CDR3 length equals 17 residues. In germline, CDR1 is LNHDA, CDR2 SQIVND (reference sequence). The V segment lost 3 bases and the J segment 5 bases; nucleotides outside the gene matches: 12. CDR3 region: CASSIRRQTSGVETQYF. The CDR3 DNA reads TGTGCCAGTAGTATTCGGCGTCAAACTAGCGGGGTTGAGACCCAGTACTTC. The entire variable domain, with the rest obtained from reference TRBV19 and TRBJ2-5, is as follows: DGGITQSPKYLFRKEGQNVTLSCEQNLNHDAMYWYRQDPGQGLRLIYYSQIVNDFQKGDIAEGYSVSREKKESFPLTVTSAQKNPTAFYLCASSIRRQTSGVETQYFGPGTRLLVL.

The V call is TRBV15, the J call TRBJ1-3, with a weak D call TRBD1 (6 bases). The V end was cut by 2 bases, the J end by 2 bases, with 13 bases between. The CDR3 loop spans 16 amino acids. CDR1 is LNHNV and CDR2 is YYDKDF in the germline V gene (reference sequence). CDR3 loop: CATSRFQGRTGNTIYF. In DNA form, the CDR3 reads TGTGCCACCAGCAGATTCCAGGGGCGCACTGGAAACACCATATATTTT. Full variable domain (rest looked up from reference TRBV15 and TRBJ1-3): DAMVIQNPRYQVTQFGKPVTLSCSQTLNHNVMYWYQQKSSQAPKLLFHYYDKDFNNEADTPDNFQSRRPNTSFCFLDIRSPGLGDTAMYLCATSRFQGRTGNTIYFGEGSWLTVV.

The chain has TRBV29-1 and TRBJ1-2; weak D call: TRBD1 (5 bases). Germline CDR1 is SQVTM and CDR2 is ANQGSEA. The CDR3 has 15 amino acids. The germline V and J ends were trimmed by 3 bases and 8 bases, with 22 bases remaining between them. The CDR3 loop is CSVDRQGVHTQGYTF. The DNA for the CDR3 is TGCAGCGTTGATAGGCAAGGGGTCCATACCCAGGGCTACACCTTC. Together with reference TRBV29-1 and TRBJ1-2, the CDR3 gives the full variable domain: SAVISQKPSRDICQRGTSLTIQCQVDSQVTMMFWYRQQPGQSLTLIATANQGSEATYESGFVIDKFPISRPNLTFSTLTVSNMSPEDSSIYLCSVDRQGVHTQGYTFGSGTRLTVV.

V gene TRBV10-3 combines with J gene TRBJ2-3; 8 nucleotides align to TRBD1. In germline, CDR1 is ENHRY, CDR2 SYGVKD. The junction had 9 bases not matched to a gene; V was cut back by 10 bases and J by 3 bases. The CDR3 has 14 amino acids. CDR3 sequence: CATQAGGITDTQYF. CDR3 sequence (DNA): TGTGCCACCCAAGCAGGGGGCATAACAGATACGCAGTATTTT.

The chain joins TRBV2 to TRBJ1-5, with TRBD1 as a possible D gene (5 bases). The CDR3 contains 16 residues. The V gene lost 9 bases and the J gene lost 1 base, with 19 bases spanning the gap. CDR1 SNHLY and CDR2 FYNNEI come from the germline V gene. In DNA, the CDR3 is TGTGCCAGTTCGGGGGTGTCTGGGGGGAGCAATCAGCCCCAGCATTTT. Translated, it gives CASSGVSGGSNQPQHF.

The chain combines TRBV7-8 with TRBJ1-1, with D perhaps matching TRBD1 (5 bases). The CDR3 length is 16 residues. Trimming took off 5 bases at V and 11 bases at J, with 27 bases between the two ends. Germline loops: CDR1 SGHVS, CDR2 FQNEAQ. CDR3 in DNA: TGTGCCAGCAGCACCGACAGACAGTTAAGGTTAAGTTGGGCTTTCTTT. The encoded protein is CASSTDRQLRLSWAFF.

Points on this clone: Other DNA sequences in this specimen translate into the identical CDR3. CDR3 nucleotide sequence: TGCGCCAGCAGCTTAGCGCTTAGCACAGATACGCAGTATTTT. It specifies CASSLALSTDTQYF. V gene TRBV5-1 combines with J gene TRBJ2-3; the D is unclear. The length of the CDR3 is 14 residues. Germline values: CDR1 SGHRS, CDR2 YFSETQ. V lost 2 bases to trimming and J lost 0 bases, with 7 bases between them. Supplemented by reference TRBV5-1 and TRBJ2-3, the full variable domain reads KAGVTQTPRYLIKTRGQQVTLSCSPISGHRSVSWYQQTPGQGLQFLFEYFSETQRNKGNFPGRFSGRQFSNSRSEMNVSTLELGDSALYLCASSLALSTDTQYFGPGTRLTVL.

The V call is TRBV3-1 (or the pseudogene TRBV3-2), the J call TRBJ1-5, with 7 bases that match TRBD1. The CDR3 sequence is 14 residues long. The germline CDR1 and CDR2 sequences are LGHDT and YNNKEL (reference sequence). The J segment lost 9 bases and the V segment lost 3 bases, leaving 8 bases of the junction unmatched. In nucleotides, the CDR3 is TGTGCCAGCAGCCAGGGGACAGATCATCGGCCCCAGCATTTT. This translates into CASSQGTDHRPQHF.

The rearrangement uses TRBV5-5 and TRBJ1-1; D remains ambiguous. Trimming cost V 0 bases and J 11 bases, with 14 bases left between them. The germline CDR1 and CDR2 sequences are SGHKS and YYEKEE (reference sequence). The length of the CDR3 is 13 residues. CDR3 protein: CASSLVTPPGAFF. CDR3 coding DNA: TGTGCCAGCAGCTTGGTGACACCACCGGGGGCTTTCTTT.

The chain employs TRBV5-4 and TRBJ2-5; 7 bases map to TRBD1. Unmatched junction bases numbered 4, after V lost 0 bases and J lost 5 bases. The CDR3 length is 14 residues. CDR1 is SGHNT and CDR2 is YYREEE in the germline V gene (reference sequence). The chain's CDR3 is CASSLGQGDETQYF. The CDR3 nucleotides are TGTGCCAGCAGCTTGGGACAGGGAGACGAGACCCAGTACTTC.

This CDR3 reads CASSLDRYYEQYF. For the CDR3, the DNA is TGTGCCAGCAGCCTGGACAGGTACTACGAGCAGTACTTC. The J gene is TRBJ2-7, the V gene TRBV7-9, with 7 nucleotides matching TRBD1. From germline, CDR1 is SEHNR and CDR2 FQNEAQ (reference sequence). After removal of 5 bases from V and 3 bases from J, the junction contained 4 bases not matched to a gene. CDR3 length equals 13 residues.